This is a list of T cell receptor beta chains from one sample in a study of T cell responses to AZD1222 COVID-19 vaccine. Using immunoSEQ multiplex PCR, the repertoire was profiled, and TCRdb retains in-frame clones only, with some absent. The sample holds just under 150,000 clones, around nine tenths seen once. Specimen: peripheral blood, collected 28 days after the second AZD1222 dose. The receptors originated from an adult who received the AZD1222 COVID-19 vaccine. Each CDR3 is given with its conserved first and last residue. D genes are given only for firm matches. Size tells how often a clone was seen (once, few, many) or the class of an expanded clone, and some rows leave it out.

d_call	j_call	clone_size	v_call	cdr3_nt	cdr3_aa
TRBD1	TRBJ2-3	.	TRBV5-4	TGTGCCAGCAGCACGTCCGGGACAGGGCTAAGCACAGATACGCAGTATTTT	CASSTSGTGLSTDTQYF
TRBD1	TRBJ1-5	.	TRBV6-2/TRBV6-3	TGTGCCAGCAGTGCCGGACAGGGGAGGAATCAGCCCCAGCATTTT	CASSAGQGRNQPQHF
.	TRBJ1-4	once	TRBV6-2/TRBV6-3	TGTGCCAGCAGTTACGCCAGGGAGGGAGCCCATATGCAGAAACTGTTTTTT	CASSYAREGAHMQKLFF
.	TRBJ1-1	.	TRBV28	TGTGCCAGCAGTTTGGCGAACACTGAAGCTTTCTTT	CASSLANTEAFF
.	TRBJ2-7	.	TRBV9	TGTGCCAGCAGCGTAGGGCCCGGACAGAGCTCCTACGAGCAGTACTTC	CASSVGPGQSSYEQYF
TRBD1	TRBJ2-5	.	TRBV5-1	TGCGCCAGCAGCTTGCAAGGGACAGGCCAAGAGACCCAGTACTTC	CASSLQGTGQETQYF
.	TRBJ1-5	.	TRBV21-1	TGTGCCAGCAGCCCCAGCACTTTACGGGACAGGGTGGGGCAGCCCCAGCATTTT	CASSPSTLRDRVGQPQHF
.	TRBJ1-2	.	TRBV7-2	TGTGCCAGCAGCCCGGGACACGATGGAAACTATGGCTACACCTTC	CASSPGHDGNYGYTF
.	TRBJ1-5	.	TRBV19	TGTGCCAGTAGTATAGGGGACAACAATCAGCCCCAGCATTTT	CASSIGDNNQPQHF
.	TRBJ2-2	.	TRBV4-3	TGCGCCAGCAGCTCGGGACCTTTCTCAGCCGGGGAGCTGTTTTTT	CASSSGPFSAGELFF
TRBD2	TRBJ2-1	once	TRBV7-3	TGTGCCAGCAGCATCACTAGCGGGATACTCAATGAGCAGTTCTTC	CASSITSGILNEQFF
.	TRBJ2-7	.	TRBV7-6	TGTGCCAGCAGCTTAATCGCTCCCGCTAACAACGAGCAGTACTTC	CASSLIAPANNEQYF
.	TRBJ2-7	.	TRBV28	TGTGCCAGCAGTTTTCCCCAGCGGGCGGCCTACGAGCAGTACTTC	CASSFPQRAAYEQYF
.	TRBJ1-5	.	TRBV30	TGTGCCTGGGGAAGGAATCAGCCCCAGCATTTT	CAWGRNQPQHF
.	TRBJ1-5	.	TRBV19	TGTGCCAGTAGTATCCGCGGGGCGGGGCAGCCCCAGCATTTT	CASSIRGAGQPQHF
.	TRBJ2-1	.	TRBV7-3	TGTGCCAGCAGCTTACGTGGACTGAACAATGAGCAGTTCTTC	CASSLRGLNNEQFF
.	TRBJ1-1	.	TRBV27	TGTGCCAGCAGGCCCTTTGGGGGGTTTGAAGCTTTCTTT	CASRPFGGFEAFF
.	TRBJ1-2	.	TRBV15	TGTGCCACCAGCCCCCAGGGTGAGGGTAGACATGGCTACACCTTC	CATSPQGEGRHGYTF
TRBD1	TRBJ1-2	.	TRBV7-3	TGTGCCAGCAGCTTTGGGACAGGGTATGGCTACACCTTC	CASSFGTGYGYTF
.	TRBJ2-6	.	TRBV7-6	TGTGCCAGCAGCACAGGGACGGCCTCTGGGGCCAACGTCCTGACTTTC	CASSTGTASGANVLTF
TRBD1	TRBJ1-3	.	TRBV2	TGTGCCAGCAGGACCCGACAGGGACCTTTTTACTCTGGAAACACCATATATTTT	CASRTRQGPFYSGNTIYF
.	TRBJ1-5	.	TRBV7-3	TGTGCCAGCAGCATTGGTCAGCCCCAGCATTTT	CASSIGQPQHF
.	TRBJ1-2	.	TRBV6-2/TRBV6-3	TGTGCCAGCAGTTACCGCAGGGAGGTCTATGGCTACACCTTC	CASSYRREVYGYTF
TRBD1	TRBJ2-5	.	TRBV2	TGTGCCAGCACGGGACAGGGGTTCTCTGAGACCCAGTACTTC	CASTGQGFSETQYF
.	TRBJ1-5	.	TRBV5-6	TGTGCCAGCAGCTTGACAGGCCGAGTTGAGCCCCAGCATTTT	CASSLTGRVEPQHF
.	TRBJ1-5	.	TRBV11-2	TGTGCCAGCAGCCTCGGACTTAGCAATCAGCCCCAGCATTTT	CASSLGLSNQPQHF
.	TRBJ1-2	.	TRBV19	TGTGCCAGTAGTATAGTTCACAGGTCTCTCGACTATGGCTACACCTTC	CASSIVHRSLDYGYTF
TRBD1	TRBJ2-7	.	TRBV6-2/TRBV6-3	TGTGCCAGCACCCCGACAGGGGCGGGTGAGCAGTACTTC	CASTPTGAGEQYF